The 29 T cell receptor beta chains presented below share a single source sample, sequenced in a study of metastatic and nonmetastatic thyroid tumors (dated by TCRdb to between 2020 and 2021). Before undergoing thyroid surgery, none of the patients had been given any kind of treatment. Library method: PCR. The listed sequencing device is Illumina HiSeq 4000. TCRdb passed the public sequencing reads through fastp at Q25 and MiXCR, retaining productive beta sequences. This sample comprises some 30,000 clones, around 20% of them detected only once. Approximately 8.2% of the sample belongs to the ten largest clones. What was sequenced was blood. These receptors all come from a female donor with papillary thyroid cancer or a benign thyroid nodule (not recorded which). Some clones in this sample may be carry-over from other donors' samples.

This chain uses TRBV7-6 with TRBJ2-7; 9 bases map to TRBD1. This CDR3 comprises 14 residues. In germline, CDR1 is SGHVS, CDR2 FNYEAQ. The V and J ends lost 1 base and 6 bases, in that order; junction bases with no gene match: 4. CDR3 sequence reads: CASSLEQGAGEQYF. The DNA of the CDR3 is TGTGCCAGCAGCTTAGAACAGGGGGCGGGCGAGCAGTACTTC.

This clone was seen more than once but under ten times. V gene TRBV6-2 or TRBV6-3 combines with J gene TRBJ2-5, with TRBD2 matching over 7 bases. J was trimmed by 6 bases and V by 6 bases; bases with no gene match: 1. CDR1 and CDR2 (germline): MNHEY, SVGEGT. The CDR3 consists of 11 residues. CDR3 bases: TGTGCCAGCAGAGCGGGGAAGACCCAGTACTTC. It translates to CASRAGKTQYF.

In this sample, this clone turned up a few times. The chain uses TRBV6-4 and TRBJ1-6; the D is unclear. The CDR3 runs 16 residues. Germline loops: CDR1 MRHNA, CDR2 SNTAGT. V lost 6 bases to trimming and J lost 0 bases, with 12 bases between them. The CDR3 sequence: CASSALRSSYNSPLHF. The CDR3 DNA sequence: TGTGCCAGCAGCGCCCTGCGGAGCTCCTATAATTCACCCCTCCACTTT.

Worth noting for this clone: An end of the junction differs from the germline gene, which may be a read error. The V call is TRBV6-4, the J call TRBJ1-6; 8 bases are shared with TRBD1. The germline gives CDR1 MRHNA, CDR2 SNTAGT. The CDR3 is 16 residues long. CDR3 loop: CASSFGPTGVHSPLHF. For the CDR3, the DNA is TGTGCTAGCAGTTTTGGGCCGACAGGGGTGCATTCACCCCTCCACTTT.

This clone has at least ten counts. This chain links TRBV5-5 with TRBJ1-2; D is unclear. Trimming took off 0 bases at V and 6 bases at J, with 15 bases between the two ends. Germline CDR1 reads SGHKS; CDR2 reads YYEKEE (reference sequence). The CDR3 spans 15 residues. CDR3 sequence reads: CASSLEAARTNGYTF. DNA of the CDR3: TGTGCCAGCAGCTTGGAGGCAGCCAGAACGAATGGCTACACCTTC.

This clone was seen many times. The rearrangement joins TRBV29-1 to TRBJ1-2; 7 bases are a match to TRBD1. In germline, CDR1 is SQVTM, CDR2 ANQGSEA. V lost 3 bases to trimming and J lost 5 bases; unmatched junction nucleotides: 9. The CDR3 extends over 14 amino acids. The CDR3 DNA follows: TGCAGCGTTGAGGCCCAGGGGGTCGGGTATGGCTACACCTTC. Translated, it gives CSVEAQGVGYGYTF. Full variable domain (missing parts from reference TRBV29-1 and TRBJ1-2): SAVISQKPSRDICQRGTSLTIQCQVDSQVTMMFWYRQQPGQSLTLIATANQGSEATYESGFVIDKFPISRPNLTFSTLTVSNMSPEDSSIYLCSVEAQGVGYGYTFGSGTRLTVV.

By its share, this clone is medium-sized. The CDR3 DNA reads as TGCAGTGCTAGAGACGAGGGTTTCTCCTATAATTCACCCCTCCACTTT. Its translation is CSARDEGFSYNSPLHF. This chain connects TRBV20-1 to TRBJ1-6; D is undetermined. V lost 0 bases to trimming and J lost 0 bases, with 9 bases between them. CDR3 size: 16 residues. Per germline, CDR1 DFQATT and CDR2 SNEGSKA (reference sequence).

The sample holds a few counts of this clone. V gene TRBV10-3 combines with J gene TRBJ2-7, with D tentatively TRBD1 or TRBD2 (7 bases each). The V end lost 4 bases, the J end lost 7 bases, and 23 bases lay between the germline ends. From germline, CDR1 is ENHRY and CDR2 SYGVKD. There are 16 residues in the CDR3. CDR3: CAISASGGGSPGEQYF. The CDR3, as DNA: TGTGCCATCAGTGCCTCAGGGGGAGGGTCCCCTGGAGAGCAGTACTTC.

This clone was recorded at least ten times. V is TRBV20-1 and J is TRBJ2-7, with a tentative D call TRBD2 (6 bases). Germline V gene sequence: CDR1 DFQATT, CDR2 SNEGSKA (reference sequence). This CDR3 spans 14 amino acids. Trimming stripped 1 base from V and 2 bases from J, with 12 bases between. CDR3 loop: CSARAGDFTYEQYF. CDR3 DNA sequence: TGCAGTGCTAGAGCTGGGGACTTCACCTACGAGCAGTACTTC.

J is TRBJ1-5 and V is TRBV12-3 or TRBV12-4, with D unresolved. The CDR3 runs 15 residues. Trimming shortened V by 2 bases and J by 3 bases, and 11 bases separated the two germline ends. CDR3 coding DNA: TGTGCCAGCAGTTTAAGGCAGGCCAACAATCAGCCCCAGCATTTT. Protein sequence: CASSLRQANNQPQHF.

The chain carries TRBV6-5 and TRBJ1-1; D may be TRBD1 (6 bases). The CDR3 extends over 15 amino acids. CDR1 and CDR2 from the germline V gene are MNHEY and SVGAGI. V lost 2 bases to trimming and J lost 3 bases, with 13 bases between them. CDR3 DNA: TGTGCCAGCAGTTACGGGTCGGGGGCGGACACTGAAGCTTTCTTT. It encodes CASSYGSGADTEAFF.

In its sample, this clone ranks as medium-sized (0.01 to 0.1%). The V gene is TRBV20-1, the J gene TRBJ1-5, with D possibly being TRBD1 (6 bases). V gave up 0 bases and J gave up 0 bases, with 15 bases separating them. CDR1 and CDR2 from the germline V gene are DFQATT and SNEGSKA (reference sequence). The CDR3 is 17 residues long. The CDR3 DNA reads as TGCAGTGCTAGAGATCGCAGGGGTGGCTATAGCAATCAGCCCCAGCATTTT. Translation: CSARDRRGGYSNQPQHF.

The sample holds one count of this clone. CDR3 region: CASSQGGGYRDTIYF. In DNA, the CDR3 is TGTGCCAGCAGCCAAGGTGGCGGCTATCGGGACACCATATATTTT. This chain connects TRBV4-2 to TRBJ1-3, with no clear D. This CDR3 has 15 amino acids. The germline V gene has CDR1 LGHNA and CDR2 YNFKEQ. V gave up 1 base and J gave up 8 bases, with 15 bases separating them.

This clone was seen repeatedly, ten times or more. The CDR3 DNA reads as TGTGCCAGCGGGAGCTACAATGAGCAGTTCTTC. Translated: CASGSYNEQFF. This sequence joins TRBV2 and TRBJ2-1; the D gene is possibly TRBD2 (5 bases). CDR1 and CDR2 from the germline V gene are SNHLY and FYNNEI. V was trimmed by 8 bases and J by 3 bases, leaving 5 bases between them. This CDR3 spans 11 amino acids.

This clone occurred many times. The chain uses TRBV5-1 and TRBJ2-6; tentative D call: TRBD1 (6 bases). Germline CDR1 is SGHRS and CDR2 is YFSETQ. The V and J ends lost 4 bases and 0 bases respectively, with 14 bases between them. The CDR3 covers 17 residues. The chain's CDR3 is CASSVTGLGSGANVLTF. CDR3 bases: TGCGCCAGCAGCGTCACAGGGTTAGGCTCTGGGGCCAACGTCCTGACTTTC.

Many counts were recorded for this clone. This sequence joins TRBV12-3 or TRBV12-4 and TRBJ2-3; no clear D gene. Trimming shortened V by 3 bases and J by 1 base, and 5 bases separated the two germline ends. The CDR3 is 13 residues long. The DNA of the CDR3 is TGTGCCAGCAGTTTTCAGCGCACAGATACGCAGTATTTT. Translating gives CASSFQRTDTQYF.

The rearrangement uses TRBV19 and TRBJ1-6; no firm D call. This CDR3 spans 13 amino acids. With 7 bases removed from V and 7 bases from J, the gap between germline ends came to 11 bases. Germline V gene lookup returns CDR1 LNHDA and CDR2 SQIVND (reference sequence). CDR3 coding DNA: TGTGCCAGTACCCTAACCTCCAATTCACCCCTCCACTTT. Translating it yields CASTLTSNSPLHF.

This clone has ten or more counts. This chain links TRBV12-3 or TRBV12-4 with TRBJ1-2, with 7 bases that match TRBD1. CDR3 length equals 14 residues. Trimming removed 8 bases from V and 4 bases from J; junction bases left unmatched: 10. The CDR3 sequence is CASSYPGTAYGYTF. The DNA for the CDR3 is TGTGCCAGCTCGTATCCGGGGACAGCCTATGGCTACACCTTC.

Comments on this clone: A much larger clone lies one base from this, so it may be a read error. The J gene is TRBJ1-3, the V gene TRBV20-1, with D perhaps matching TRBD1 (5 bases). The CDR3 is 13 residues long. CDR1 is DFQATT, CDR2 SNEGSKA, per germline (reference sequence). CDR3 amino acids: CGARVGVGNTIYF. For the CDR3, the DNA is TGCGGTGCTAGAGTAGGGGTCGGAAACACCATATATTTT.

This clone appeared many times. The chain has TRBV4-1 and TRBJ1-1; D call uncertain. The CDR3 spans 18 residues. Trimming shortened V by 1 base and J by 10 bases, and 28 bases separated the two germline ends. The V gene's germline CDR1 is MGHRA and CDR2 YSYEKL. The CDR3 DNA is TGCGCCAGCAGCCAAGCTCGGGTCCTGGTAGGCCACCCCCACTTAGCTTTCTTT. Protein: CASSQARVLVGHPHLAFF.

On this clone: The germline gene is not matched at one end of the junction; a read error may be the cause. V usage is TRBV4-2 and J usage is TRBJ2-7, with D perhaps matching TRBD2 (6 bases). CDR3 length: 15 residues. Germline V lookup: CDR1 LGHNA, CDR2 YNFKEQ. CDR3 region: CASSQAHLTRDAQYF. The CDR3 DNA reads TGTGCGAGCAGCCAAGCCCATCTGACTAGAGACGCGCAGTACTTC.

This clone was counted many times. The chain combines TRBV5-1 with TRBJ2-7, with D possibly being TRBD1 (5 bases). CDR1 and CDR2 (germline): SGHRS, YFSETQ. Trimming removed 3 bases at V and 2 bases at J, with 15 bases between. The CDR3 length is 15 residues. CDR3 residues: CASSSGAGVTYEQYF. CDR3 coding DNA: TGCGCCAGCAGCTCTGGGGCAGGTGTAACCTACGAGCAGTACTTC.

This clone is termed medium-sized. The same CDR3 is also encoded by other DNA sequences in this sample. The chain joins TRBV12-3 or TRBV12-4 to TRBJ2-2; 8 bases match TRBD1. This CDR3 comprises 17 residues. The junction had 12 bases not matched to a gene; V was cut back by 6 bases and J by 3 bases. The DNA of the CDR3 is TGTGCCAGCAGGACGGGCAGGGGGCTAAGGTACACCGGGGAGCTGTTTTTT. The encoded protein is CASRTGRGLRYTGELFF.

This clone was recorded once. This chain uses TRBV5-1 with TRBJ2-7; possibly TRBD1 for D (6 bases). V shed 0 bases and J shed 6 bases, with 13 bases lying between them. Germline values: CDR1 SGHRS, CDR2 YFSETQ. The CDR3 covers 14 residues. The CDR3: CASSLDRQGSEQYF. The CDR3 DNA is TGCGCCAGCAGCTTGGATAGGCAGGGGTCCGAGCAGTACTTC.

Only a few counts were recorded for this clone. Here the CDR3 DNA reads TGTGCCAGCAGTTTGGAACAACCGGAGAATGAGCAGTTCTTC. Protein sequence: CASSLEQPENEQFF. This sequence joins TRBV28 and TRBJ2-1; D is uncertain. Trimming took off 3 bases at V and 7 bases at J, with 13 bases between the two ends. CDR1 is MDHEN, CDR2 SYDVKM, per germline. This CDR3 is 14 amino acids long.

The rearrangement joins TRBV14 to TRBJ2-5; the match to TRBD2 covers 9 bases. The germline V gene has CDR1 SGHDN and CDR2 FVKESK. CDR3 length: 19 amino acids. J was trimmed by 5 bases and V by 0 bases; bases with no gene match: 16. CDR3 sequence: CASSQDQGRPGLAFETQYF. The DNA for the CDR3 is TGTGCCAGCAGCCAAGATCAGGGACGTCCGGGACTAGCTTTCGAGACCCAGTACTTC.

The CDR3 DNA is TGTGCCAGCAGAGACAGGGAGACCCCTGGAAACACCATATATTTT. It specifies CASRDRETPGNTIYF. The chain uses TRBV6-1 and TRBJ1-3; the match to TRBD1 covers 7 bases. Germline CDR1 reads MNHNS; CDR2 reads SASEGT. J was trimmed by 2 bases and V by 6 bases; bases with no gene match: 7. The CDR3 is 15 amino acids.

The V gene is TRBV5-1, the J gene TRBJ2-7, with 7 bases that match TRBD1. Per the germline V gene, CDR1 is SGHRS and CDR2 is YFSETQ. V lost 4 bases and J lost 3; bases outside the gene matches: 13. CDR3 length: 16 residues. CDR3 sequence reads: CASSQQSLGQHYEQYF. DNA for the CDR3: TGCGCCAGCAGCCAACAGTCCTTGGGACAGCACTACGAGCAGTACTTC.

In its sample, this clone was seen many times. The rearrangement uses TRBV2 and TRBJ2-7; no clear D. The CDR3 has 13 residues. V lost 4 bases to trimming and J lost 6 bases, with 13 bases between them. Per the germline V gene, CDR1 is SNHLY and CDR2 is FYNNEI. The CDR3 loop reads CASSGQAEGEQYF. The CDR3 DNA reads TGTGCCAGCAGTGGTCAAGCCGAAGGCGAGCAGTACTTC.